This TCR beta chain came from a study of resident and recirculating memory T cells in vitiligo (dated by TCRdb to the late 2010s). Looking at the study overall: For TCR beta sequencing, epidermis was obtained by shave biopsy from two lesional and two nonlesional sites, and PBMCs were also collected, from each of 3 stable vitiligo patients. Without any cell sorting, samples were homogenized immediately before genomic DNA was extracted using the Qiagen DNeasy Blood & Tissue Kit. The human TCR beta sequencing tested whether specific clones in lesional vitiligo skin differed from clones in nonlesional skin and blood. Overall study results and their limits: Working out how much the T cell clones identified in the vitiligo lesions and the human Trm versus Tcm pools each contribute will require future mechanistic studies. Even within a single patient, overlap and correlation analysis found no significant repertoire overlap between any biopsies apart from each lesion compared with itself. Clonality was not the same from one vitiligo lesion to another, and no unique dominant TCR clone turned up. TCR sequences were not found to be conserved across biopsy sites or patients, suggesting that different lesions are infiltrated by different T cell clones, a pattern described as private specificity.

A patient's vitiligo counted as stable when the lesions had not changed at all during the previous 6 months. For classification as stable, the absence of confetti depigmentation, a clinical sign of active vitiligo, was additionally required. Patients who had been treated within the previous three months were excluded. PBMCs were isolated from heparinized blood by Ficoll density gradient centrifugation and were subsequently flash-frozen. Worth noting for this clone: Its antigen is not yet known. Base qualities were left out, and no much larger clone turns up one base away.

TCR beta chains were amplified from genomic DNA using the immunoSEQ hsTCRB kit. TCR beta libraries were sequenced on an Illumina MiSeq instrument by the immunoSEQ service. In the source study's methods: Repertoire data were analyzed with the immunoSEQ Analyzer. TCRdb mirrors the immuneACCESS table, restricted to in-frame sequences. Some clones are absent from its copies; in checked studies, under half trace to an unresolved V gene, and the reason for the others is unknown. From that table come the V and J calls and clone size; the DNA was used to work out D and trimming. This sample is represented by around 38,000 clones; around 90% of them were singletons. Together, the top ten hold about 4.5% of the sample. V is pared back by 1 base and J by 4 bases, with 10 bases lying between the germline termini. The CDR3 has 14 amino acids, counting the end cysteine and phenylalanine. Of all the DNA, just the CDR3 is kept, 42 bases in frame from base 1. For CDR1 and CDR2, the germline V gene lists KGHSH and LQKENI.

The sample comprised blood. The source of this sequence is a male donor with vitiligo. The chain is assembled from TRBV18 and TRBJ1-1; the D gene lacks a confident call. The CDR3 sequence is CASSPLDILTEAFF. The bases are TGTGCCAGCTCACCACTAGACATACTCACTGAAGCTTTCTTT.